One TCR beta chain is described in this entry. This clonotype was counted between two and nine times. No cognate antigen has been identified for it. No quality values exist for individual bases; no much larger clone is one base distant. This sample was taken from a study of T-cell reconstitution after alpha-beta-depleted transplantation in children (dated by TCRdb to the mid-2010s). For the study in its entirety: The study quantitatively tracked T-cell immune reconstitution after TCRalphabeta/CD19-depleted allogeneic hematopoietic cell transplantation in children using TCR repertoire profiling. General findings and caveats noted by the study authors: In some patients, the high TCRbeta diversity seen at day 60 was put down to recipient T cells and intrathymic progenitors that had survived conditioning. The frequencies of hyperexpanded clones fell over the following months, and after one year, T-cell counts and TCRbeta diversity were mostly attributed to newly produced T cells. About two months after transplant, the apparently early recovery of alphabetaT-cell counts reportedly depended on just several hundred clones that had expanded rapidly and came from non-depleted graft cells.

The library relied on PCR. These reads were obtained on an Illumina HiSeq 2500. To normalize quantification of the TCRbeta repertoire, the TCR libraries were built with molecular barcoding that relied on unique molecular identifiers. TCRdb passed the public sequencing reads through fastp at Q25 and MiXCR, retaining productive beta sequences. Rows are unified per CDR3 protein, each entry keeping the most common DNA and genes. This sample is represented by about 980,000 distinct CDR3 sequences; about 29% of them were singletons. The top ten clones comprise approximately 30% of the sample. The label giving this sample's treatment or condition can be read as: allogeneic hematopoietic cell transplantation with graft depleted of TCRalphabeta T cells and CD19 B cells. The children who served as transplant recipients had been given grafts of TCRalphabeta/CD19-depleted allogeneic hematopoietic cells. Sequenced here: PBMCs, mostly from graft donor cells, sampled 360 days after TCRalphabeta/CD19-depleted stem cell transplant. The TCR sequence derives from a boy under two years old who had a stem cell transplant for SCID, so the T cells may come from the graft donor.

The nucleotide sequence reads TGTGCCAGCAGCCAGGACAGTGGGAATGGGGAGACCCAGTACTTC. The translation is CASSQDSGNGETQYF. This receptor chain uses TRBV12-3 or TRBV12-4 and TRBJ2-5, and perhaps TRBD1 as D gene, on 6 matching bases. V gives up 6 bases and J gives up 5 bases, and the segment between their germline ends measures 19 bases. The CDR3 runs 15 amino acids, cysteine and phenylalanine included. The sequence is cut down to CDR3 DNA, 45 bases in frame from base 1.